Following are 20 T cell receptor beta chains from one sample sequenced in a study. TCRdb passed the RT-PCR reads through MiXCR, listing each CDR3 protein once. The sample has about 680,000 distinct CDR3 sequences; approximately 15% are singletons. Sequenced sample: memory CD4+ T cells from blood. The receptors here all came from a female donor in good health, serving as a healthy control.

This clonotype was seen a handful of times. The V call is TRBV5-5, the J call TRBJ1-2, with a possible D match to TRBD1 (5 bases). Deletions cut 2 bases from V and 4 bases from J, with 15 bases between. Germline values: CDR1 SGHKS, CDR2 YYEKEE (reference sequence). The CDR3 sequence is 15 residues long. The CDR3 loop is CASSFPPGGTYGYTF. CDR3 DNA: TGTGCCAGCAGCTTCCCCCCTGGGGGTACCTATGGCTACACCTTC.

The chain employs TRBV12-3 or TRBV12-4 and TRBJ1-4; D unresolved. This CDR3 is 17 amino acids long. Trimming stripped 6 bases from V and 0 bases from J, with 17 bases between. CDR3 in DNA: TGTGCCAGCAGCCCCGATCCCCCGGAGGCAACTAATGAAAAACTGTTTTTT. Its translation is CASSPDPPEATNEKLFF.

This clonotype was picked up many times. This chain uses TRBV5-1 with TRBJ1-4; tentatively, D is TRBD1 (5 bases). The CDR3 contains 14 residues. The V gene lost 3 bases and the J gene lost 4 bases, with 10 bases spanning the gap. Germline CDR1 and CDR2: SGHRS and YFSETQ. The CDR3 nucleotides read TGCGCCAGCAGCTCCGGGACGGTTAATGAAAAACTGTTTTTT. Translating gives CASSSGTVNEKLFF.

A few counts support this clonotype. This chain joins TRBV20-1 and TRBJ2-1; 9 nucleotides match TRBD2. V lost 2 bases to trimming and J lost 7 bases; unmatched junction nucleotides: 12. The CDR3 is made up of 16 amino acids. Germline assignment: CDR1 DFQATT and CDR2 SNEGSKA (reference sequence). Here the CDR3 DNA reads TGCAGTGCTAGACCTCGTGGCGGGAGGGCCAAAAATGAGCAGTTCTTC. Protein product: CSARPRGGRAKNEQFF.

V is TRBV21-1 and J is TRBJ2-7; the table gives TRBD1 as D, unverified against the DNA. TRBV21-1 constitutes a pseudogene. The CDR3 extends over 16 amino acids. The CDR3 DNA is TGTGCCAGCAGCGACTACAGGGCAAGGAGCTCCTACGAGCAGTACTTC. This gives the protein CASSDYRARSSYEQYF.

This clonotype showed up just a few times. V usage is TRBV10-3 and J usage is TRBJ1-3; D unresolved. Germline V gene sequence: CDR1 ENHRY, CDR2 SYGVKD. The CDR3 extends over 14 amino acids. V gave up 2 bases and J gave up 3 bases, with 8 bases separating them. The CDR3 coding sequence is TGTGCCATCAGTGAGAAGAACCTTGGAAACACCATATATTTT. It is translated as CAISEKNLGNTIYF.

This clonotype has just a few counts. The chain joins TRBV3-1 to TRBJ1-5, with a weak D call TRBD1 (6 bases). The CDR3 totals 15 residues. V was clipped by 0 bases and J by 6 bases, with 12 bases between them. Germline-derived CDR1 and CDR2 are LGHDT and YNNKEL (reference sequence). CDR3 region: CASSQDAGGLQPQHF. The CDR3 DNA reads as TGTGCCAGCAGCCAAGATGCGGGGGGCCTTCAGCCCCAGCATTTT.

The chain joins TRBV19 to TRBJ1-2; tentative D call: TRBD1 (5 bases). Germline V lookup: CDR1 LNHDA, CDR2 SQIVND (reference sequence). CDR3 length equals 17 residues. The V and J ends lost 5 bases and 5 bases respectively, with 24 bases between them. CDR3 DNA: TGTGCCAGTAGTGTGAGCGGGACGGGCAAATACGGGTATGGCTACACCTTC. This encodes CASSVSGTGKYGYGYTF. Full variable domain (rest looked up from reference TRBV19 and TRBJ1-2): DGGITQSPKYLFRKEGQNVTLSCEQNLNHDAMYWYRQDPGQGLRLIYYSQIVNDFQKGDIAEGYSVSREKKESFPLTVTSAQKNPTAFYLCASSVSGTGKYGYGYTFGSGTRLTVV.

This clonotype was seen at least ten times. This rearrangement joins TRBV20-1 to TRBJ2-1, with D unresolved. Germline loops: CDR1 DFQATT, CDR2 SNEGSKA (reference sequence). With 0 bases removed from V and 0 bases from J, the gap between germline ends came to 12 bases. CDR3 length: 16 residues. The CDR3 sequence is CSARDVGRSSYNEQFF. The CDR3 bases are TGCAGTGCTAGAGATGTCGGGCGGAGCTCCTACAATGAGCAGTTCTTC.

This clonotype was found many times. The chain joins TRBV9 to TRBJ1-2; D gene unclear. The CDR3 contains 12 residues. Germline V gives CDR1 SGDLS, CDR2 YYNGEE. V lost 0 bases and J 9 bases, leaving 9 bases between the germline ends. The CDR3 reads CASSVVSGSYTF. In DNA form, the CDR3 reads TGTGCCAGCAGCGTAGTTTCAGGCAGCTACACCTTC.

The J gene is TRBJ1-2, the V gene TRBV28; tentatively, D is TRBD1 (5 bases). Germline V gene data show CDR1 as MDHEN and CDR2 as SYDVKM. Trimming stripped 5 bases from V and 4 bases from J, with 11 bases between. The CDR3 covers 13 residues. The CDR3: CASSPGTFYGYTF. For the CDR3, the DNA is TGTGCCAGCAGTCCTGGGACGTTCTATGGCTACACCTTC.

This clonotype was counted a few times. CDR3 residues: CAWKAGGGNEQFF. The CDR3 coding sequence is TGTGCCTGGAAGGCGGGAGGGGGCAATGAGCAGTTCTTC. This chain links TRBV30 with TRBJ2-1; 9 nucleotides line up with TRBD2. With V trimmed by 4 bases and J by 6 bases, 4 bases remained unmatched. The CDR3 totals 13 residues. In germline, CDR1 is GTSNPN, CDR2 SVGIG (reference sequence).

CDR3 residues: CASRDRDTLNTEAFF. The CDR3 DNA is TGTGCCAGCAGAGACCGGGACACCTTGAACACTGAAGCTTTCTTT. This sequence joins TRBV27 and TRBJ1-1; weak D call: TRBD1 (6 bases). CDR1 MNHEY and CDR2 SMNVEV come from the germline V gene (reference sequence). The CDR3 covers 15 residues. V shed 6 bases and J shed 0 bases, with 14 bases lying between them.

The table lists this clonotype with many counts. This rearrangement joins TRBV5-1 to TRBJ2-7; D possibly corresponds to TRBD2 (5 bases). The germline gives CDR1 SGHRS, CDR2 YFSETQ. The CDR3 contains 12 residues. Trimming left V 0 bases short and J 5 bases short, with 6 bases between. For the CDR3, the DNA is TGCGCCAGCAGCTTGGCGGGGAACGAGCAGTACTTC. It codes for CASSLAGNEQYF.

This clonotype has at least ten counts. This chain joins TRBV29-1 and TRBJ2-1; tentatively, D is TRBD1 (6 bases). Trimming removed 5 bases at V and 5 bases at J, with 13 bases between. CDR3 size: 13 residues. The germline V gene has CDR1 SQVTM and CDR2 ANQGSEA. The CDR3 protein is CSVQGRRNNEQFF. The CDR3 nucleotides are TGCAGCGTTCAGGGGAGAAGAAACAATGAGCAGTTCTTC.

The chain is built from TRBV10-3 and TRBJ2-7; TRBD2 is a possible D gene (5 bases). Germline assignment: CDR1 ENHRY and CDR2 SYGVKD. The CDR3 runs 11 residues. CDR3 region: CAVRGSYEQYF. CDR3 DNA sequence: TGTGCTGTACGGGGCTCCTACGAGCAGTACTTC.

There are a few counts of this clonotype. V gene TRBV7-9 combines with J gene TRBJ1-2, with a tentative D call TRBD1 (6 bases). Germline V gene data show CDR1 as SEHNR and CDR2 as FQNEAQ (reference sequence). With 0 bases removed from V and 8 bases from J, the gap between germline ends came to 16 bases. The CDR3 totals 15 residues. The chain's CDR3 is CASSLAPVAGEGYTF. CDR3 nucleotide sequence: TGTGCCAGCAGCTTAGCGCCGGTGGCAGGGGAAGGCTACACCTTC.

This chain uses TRBV9 with TRBJ1-5, with D tentatively TRBD1 (5 bases). Germline CDR1 reads SGDLS; CDR2 reads YYNGEE. Deletions cut 0 bases from V and 4 bases from J, with 14 bases between. The CDR3 sequence is 16 residues long. CDR3: CASSVGRGLRNQPQHF. The CDR3, as DNA: TGTGCCAGCAGCGTAGGTAGGGGACTCCGGAATCAGCCCCAGCATTTT.

This clonotype was counted ten times or more. The genes are TRBV27 and TRBJ1-2, with TRBD1 identical over 9 bases. The germline V gene encodes CDR1 MNHEY and CDR2 SMNVEV (reference sequence). J gave up 4 bases and V 6 bases, and 6 bases lay outside the gene matches. The CDR3 is 14 residues long. The CDR3 DNA reads as TGTGCCAGCAGACCACAGGGGGCCGGCTATGGCTACACCTTC. This encodes CASRPQGAGYGYTF.

The CDR3 coding sequence is TGTGCCAGCAGTTACTCATGGGATCCTGGGGCCAACGTCCTGACTTTC. Protein product: CASSYSWDPGANVLTF. V and J are TRBV6-5 and TRBJ2-6; D ambiguous. Germline V CDR1 and CDR2: MNHEY, SVGAGI. Trimming pared 0 bases from V and 2 bases from J, leaving 8 bases between. There are 16 residues in the CDR3.